One and the same sample provided the 12 T cell receptor beta chains below, sequenced in a study of cytomegalovirus exposure and HLA in healthy donors. Generated by immunoSEQ multiplex PCR, the TCRdb table keeps only in-frame clones and is missing some. The data contain 82,000 or so clones, 85% to 95% of them singletons. The sample taken for sequencing was PBMCs. These receptors all stem from a man aged 18 to 30 in good health and CMV-seronegative.

CDR3 amino acids: CAWSVGDSTPNYNEQFF. CDR3 in DNA: TGTGCCTGGAGTGTAGGGGATTCGACGCCAAACTACAATGAGCAGTTCTTC. The chain joins TRBV30 to TRBJ2-1; a weak D match, TRBD1 (5 bases). This CDR3 comprises 17 residues. The ends were cut back, 0 bases at V and 3 bases at J, with 18 bases in the middle. Germline lookup yields CDR1 GTSNPN and CDR2 SVGIG (reference sequence).

The chain's CDR3 is CASSHPGGDEQFF. The DNA for the CDR3 is TGCGCCAGCAGCCATCCAGGAGGGGATGAGCAGTTCTTC. V gene TRBV4-1 combines with J gene TRBJ2-1, with D tentatively TRBD2 (6 bases). With 3 bases removed from V and 8 bases from J, the gap between germline ends came to 11 bases. The CDR3 is made up of 13 amino acids. Per germline, CDR1 MGHRA and CDR2 YSYEKL.

The V and J genes are TRBV27 and TRBJ2-3; 14 bases are a match to TRBD2. Trimming took 5 bases from V and 6 from J; bases not matched to a gene: 7. The CDR3 has 16 amino acids. CDR1 and CDR2 from the germline V gene are MNHEY and SMNVEV (reference sequence). The CDR3 sequence is CASSPGTSGRGDTQYF. CDR3 DNA: TGTGCCAGCAGTCCTGGGACTAGCGGGAGAGGTGATACGCAGTATTTT.

This clone came up once. This chain connects TRBV6-6 to TRBJ2-7, with TRBD2 matching 7 bases. The CDR3 covers 13 residues. CDR1 and CDR2 from the germline V gene are MNHNY and SVGAGI (reference sequence). J gave up 3 bases and V 5 bases, and 4 bases lay outside the gene matches. The CDR3 nucleotides read TGTGCCAGCAGTCCCGGGGAGGGCTACGAGCAGTACTTC. As protein: CASSPGEGYEQYF.

The chain has TRBV9 and TRBJ2-7, with D possibly matching TRBD1 (6 bases). This CDR3 has 14 amino acids. The germline CDR1 and CDR2 sequences are SGDLS and YYNGEE. V was clipped by 0 bases and J by 3 bases, with 10 bases between them. The CDR3 spells CASSVEGGSYEQYF. In nucleotides, the CDR3 is TGTGCCAGCAGCGTAGAAGGGGGAAGCTACGAGCAGTACTTC.

The V gene is TRBV4-1, the J gene TRBJ2-7; tentatively, D is TRBD1 (6 bases). CDR1 MGHRA and CDR2 YSYEKL come from the germline V gene. This CDR3 is 15 amino acids long. V shed 5 bases and J shed 2 bases, with 16 bases lying between them. The CDR3 bases are TGCGCCAGCAGCACCATCACAGGGAGCACCTACGAGCAGTACTTC. Residues: CASSTITGSTYEQYF.

The chain recombines TRBV11-2 with TRBJ2-2, with 7 positions matching TRBD1. Trimming cost V 5 bases and J 2 bases; bases outside gene matches: 8. CDR1 SGHAT and CDR2 FQNNGV come from the germline V gene. This CDR3 region has 16 residues. CDR3 in amino acids: CASSPMGQINTGELFF. The CDR3 coding sequence is TGTGCCAGCAGCCCTATGGGACAGATTAACACCGGGGAGCTGTTTTTT.

The V call is TRBV6-6, the J call TRBJ2-7, with D tentatively TRBD1 (6 bases). Trimming took off 3 bases at V and 5 bases at J, with 11 bases between the two ends. The CDR3 runs to 13 residues. Germline values: CDR1 MNHNY, CDR2 SVGAGI (reference sequence). CDR3 loop: CASSYQQGNEQYF. CDR3 nucleotides: TGTGCCAGCAGTTATCAACAGGGCAACGAGCAGTACTTC.

This rearrangement joins TRBV28 to TRBJ1-2, with D perhaps TRBD1 (5 bases). V lost 7 bases, J lost 10 bases, and 22 bases lay in between. The V gene's germline CDR1 is MDHEN and CDR2 SYDVKM. This CDR3 has 14 amino acids. For the CDR3, the DNA is TGTGCCAGCATTCCCCCGGGCAGGGTTAGTGCCTACACCTTC. It encodes CASIPPGRVSAYTF.

The CDR3 DNA sequence: TGTGCCAGCAGCCCGTCCGGGGTGAAAGAAAAACTGTTTTTT. Translating it yields CASSPSGVKEKLFF. This chain connects TRBV5-6 to TRBJ1-4; D not resolved. Deletions cut 4 bases from V and 8 bases from J, with 15 bases between. The CDR3 consists of 14 residues. Germline V lookup: CDR1 SGHDT, CDR2 YYEEEE.

The chain carries TRBV27 and TRBJ2-7; 9 nucleotides match TRBD1. The CDR3 loop spans 13 amino acids. V lost 7 bases to trimming and J lost 2 bases; unmatched junction nucleotides: 3. CDR1 and CDR2 (germline): MNHEY, SMNVEV (reference sequence). CDR3 sequence (DNA): TGTGCCAGCACGGGACAGGGTACCTACGAGCAGTACTTC. This codes for CASTGQGTYEQYF.

This rearrangement joins TRBV6-5 to TRBJ1-6; a weak D match, TRBD1 (5 bases). Between the trimmed V and J ends, which lost 0 bases and 10 bases, there was a span of 13 bases. Per the germline V gene, CDR1 is MNHEY and CDR2 is SVGAGI. The CDR3 is 15 amino acids. The CDR3 spells CASSYSSQGHSPLHF. CDR3 in DNA: TGTGCCAGCAGTTACTCGAGCCAGGGTCACTCACCCCTCCACTTT.